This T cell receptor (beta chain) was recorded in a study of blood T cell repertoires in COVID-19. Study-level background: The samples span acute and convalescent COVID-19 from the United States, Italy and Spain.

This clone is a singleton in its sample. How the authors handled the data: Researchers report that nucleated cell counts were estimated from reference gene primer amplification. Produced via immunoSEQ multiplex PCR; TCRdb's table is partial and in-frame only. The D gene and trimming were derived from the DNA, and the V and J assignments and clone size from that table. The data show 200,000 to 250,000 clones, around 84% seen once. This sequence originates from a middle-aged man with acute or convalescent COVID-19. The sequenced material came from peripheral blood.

The CDR3 DNA sequence: TGTGCCAGCAGCTTAAAAGCGGGTTCCTACGAGCAGTACTTC. It codes for CASSLKAGSYEQYF. The rearrangement joins TRBV7-2 to TRBJ2-7; TRBD2 is a possible D gene (6 bases). The germline gives CDR1 SGHTA, CDR2 FQGNSA. CDR3 length: 14 residues. V lost 2 bases and J lost 1, with 9 bases in between.